This T cell receptor beta chain was sequenced for a study of sequential checkpoint blockade in melanoma. Across the study: Randomization was 1:1 between first-line nivolumab→ipilimumab and ipilimumab→nivolumab. Maintenance nivolumab came after either treatment sequence.

The sample holds a few counts of this clone. Generated by immunoSEQ multiplex PCR, the TCRdb table keeps only in-frame clones and is missing some. The table shows about 40,000 clones, with about nine tenths occurring only once. The CDR3 length is 10 residues. Germline CDR1 and CDR2: MNHNY and SVGAGI (reference sequence). Treatment meaning: randomized to nivolumab then ipilimumab (arm A) or the reverse (arm B). From thawed PBMCs, live CD3+CD8+ cells negative for CD19 and CD56 were sorted. The V call is TRBV6-6, the J call TRBJ2-1; 8 nucleotides line up with TRBD2. The receptor was derived from a human donor with melanoma. The sample in question was CD8+ T cells sorted from blood (inferred from file names), obtained from a patient given nivolumab and ipilimumab in sequence. In DNA form, the CDR3 reads TGTACTAGCGGAAACAATGAGCAGTTCTTC. This sequence encodes CTSGNNEQFF.